This TCR beta chain emerged from a study of CD4 T cells in relation to SARS-CoV-2 and coronaviruses. The study, taken as a whole, reports: The assay detects memory recall responses, not culture-primed primary responses.

Unexposed donor CD4+ T cells date from 2011-2018, before the COVID-19 pandemic. Germline CDR1 reads LNHDA; CDR2 reads SQIVND (reference sequence). Trimming left V 3 bases short and J 4 bases short, with 10 bases between. This CDR3 is built from 14 residues. This table comes from immunoSEQ multiplex PCR, and its TCRdb copy is limited to in-frame clones, with some not included. The table records 55,000 to 70,000 clones, 93% of them present only once. As concerns this clone: As yet, its antigen is unknown.

Sequencing was carried out using naive CD4+ T cells from PBMCs. The subset was: naive CD4+ T cells isolated by negative enrichment. This chain uses TRBV19 with TRBJ1-5; no clear D. The TCR comes from a human donor in good health. CDR3 sequence: CASSIQYRNQPQHF. In nucleotides, the CDR3 is TGTGCCAGTAGTATCCAATACAGAAATCAGCCCCAGCATTTT.